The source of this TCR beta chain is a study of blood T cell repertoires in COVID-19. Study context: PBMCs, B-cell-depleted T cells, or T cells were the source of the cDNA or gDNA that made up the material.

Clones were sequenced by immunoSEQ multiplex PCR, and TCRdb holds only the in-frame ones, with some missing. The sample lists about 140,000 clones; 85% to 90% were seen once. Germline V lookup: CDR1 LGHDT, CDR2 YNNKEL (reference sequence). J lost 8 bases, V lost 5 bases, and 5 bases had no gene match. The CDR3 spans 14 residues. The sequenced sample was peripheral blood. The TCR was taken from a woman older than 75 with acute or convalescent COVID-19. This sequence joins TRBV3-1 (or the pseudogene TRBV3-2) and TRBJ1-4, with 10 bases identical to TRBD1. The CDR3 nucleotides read TGTGCCAGCAGCGACAGGGGGCGCTGGGAAAAACTGTTTTTT. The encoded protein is CASSDRGRWEKLFF.